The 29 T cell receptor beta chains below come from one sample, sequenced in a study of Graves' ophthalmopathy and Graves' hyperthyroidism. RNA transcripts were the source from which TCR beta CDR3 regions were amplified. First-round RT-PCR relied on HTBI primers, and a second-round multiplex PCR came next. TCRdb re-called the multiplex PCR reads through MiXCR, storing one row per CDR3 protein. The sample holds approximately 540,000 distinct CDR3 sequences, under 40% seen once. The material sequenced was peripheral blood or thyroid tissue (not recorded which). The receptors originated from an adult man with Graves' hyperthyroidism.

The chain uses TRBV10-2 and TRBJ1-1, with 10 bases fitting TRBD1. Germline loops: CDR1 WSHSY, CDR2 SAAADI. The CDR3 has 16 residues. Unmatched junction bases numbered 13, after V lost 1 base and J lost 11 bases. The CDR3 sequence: CASSELRTGTGEQAFF. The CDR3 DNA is TGCGCCAGCAGTGAGTTACGAACCGGGACAGGGGAGCAGGCTTTCTTT.

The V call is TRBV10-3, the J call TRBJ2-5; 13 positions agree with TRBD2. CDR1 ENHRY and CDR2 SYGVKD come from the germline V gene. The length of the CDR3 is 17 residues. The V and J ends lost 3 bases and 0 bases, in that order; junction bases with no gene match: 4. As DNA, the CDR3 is TGTGCCATCAGTGACGTTGGGACTAGCGGGAACCAAGAGACCCAGTACTTC. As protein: CAISDVGTSGNQETQYF.

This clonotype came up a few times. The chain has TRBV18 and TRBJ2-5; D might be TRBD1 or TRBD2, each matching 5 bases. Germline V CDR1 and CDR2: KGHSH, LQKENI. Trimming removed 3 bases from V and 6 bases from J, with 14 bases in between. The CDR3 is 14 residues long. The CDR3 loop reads CASSPSRSGQTQYF. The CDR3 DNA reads TGTGCCAGCTCACCTTCTCGGTCGGGGCAGACCCAGTACTTC.

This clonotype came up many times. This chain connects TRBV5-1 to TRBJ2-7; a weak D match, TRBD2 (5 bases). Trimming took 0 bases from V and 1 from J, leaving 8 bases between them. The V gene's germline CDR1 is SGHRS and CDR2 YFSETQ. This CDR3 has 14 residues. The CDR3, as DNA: TGCGCCAGCAGCTTGGTACCGGGATCCTACGAGCAGTACTTC. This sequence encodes CASSLVPGSYEQYF. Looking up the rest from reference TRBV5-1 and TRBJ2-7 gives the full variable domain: KAGVTQTPRYLIKTRGQQVTLSCSPISGHRSVSWYQQTPGQGLQFLFEYFSETQRNKGNFPGRFSGRQFSNSRSEMNVSTLELGDSALYLCASSLVPGSYEQYFGPGTRLTVT.

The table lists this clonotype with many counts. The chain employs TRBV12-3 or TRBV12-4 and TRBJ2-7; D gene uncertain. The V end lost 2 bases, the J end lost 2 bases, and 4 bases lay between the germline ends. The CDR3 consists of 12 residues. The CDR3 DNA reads TGTGCCAGCAGTTTATGGCCCTACGAGCAGTACTTC. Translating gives CASSLWPYEQYF.

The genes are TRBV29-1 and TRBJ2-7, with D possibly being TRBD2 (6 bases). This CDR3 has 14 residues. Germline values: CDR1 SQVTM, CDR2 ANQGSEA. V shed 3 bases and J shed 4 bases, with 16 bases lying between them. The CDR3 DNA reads TGCAGCGTTGATGGGACTGGGAGCTTATACGAGCAGTACTTC. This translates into CSVDGTGSLYEQYF.

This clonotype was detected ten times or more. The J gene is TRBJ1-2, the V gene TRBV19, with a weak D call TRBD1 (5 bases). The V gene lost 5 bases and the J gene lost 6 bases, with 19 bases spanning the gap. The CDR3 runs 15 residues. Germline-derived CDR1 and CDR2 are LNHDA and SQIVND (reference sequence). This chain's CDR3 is CASSARMKRGDGYTF. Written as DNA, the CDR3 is TGTGCCAGTAGTGCCCGTATGAAGAGAGGGGATGGCTACACCTTC.

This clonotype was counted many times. CDR3 protein: CASSSGLAGAMNTGELFF. For the CDR3, the DNA is TGTGCCAGCAGCTCGGGACTAGCGGGGGCGATGAACACCGGGGAGCTGTTTTTT. J is TRBJ2-2 and V is TRBV7-6; TRBD2 aligns across 14 bases. The V segment lost 4 bases and the J segment 1 base; nucleotides outside the gene matches: 5. Germline CDR1 reads SGHVS; CDR2 reads FNYEAQ. The CDR3 loop spans 18 amino acids.

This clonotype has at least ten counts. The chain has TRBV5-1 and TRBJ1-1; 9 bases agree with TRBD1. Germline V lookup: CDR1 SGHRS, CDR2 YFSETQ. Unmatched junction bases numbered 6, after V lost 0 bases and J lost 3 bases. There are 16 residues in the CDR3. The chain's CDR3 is CASSLVGQGMDTEAFF. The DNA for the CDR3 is TGCGCCAGCAGCTTGGTTGGACAGGGGATGGACACTGAAGCTTTCTTT.

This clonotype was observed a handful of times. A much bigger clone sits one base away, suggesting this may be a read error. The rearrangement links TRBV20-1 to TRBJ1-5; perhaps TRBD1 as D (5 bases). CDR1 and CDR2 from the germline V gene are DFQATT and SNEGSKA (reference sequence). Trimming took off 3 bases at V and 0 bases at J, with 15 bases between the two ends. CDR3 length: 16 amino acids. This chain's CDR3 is CSASGADGYSNQPQHF. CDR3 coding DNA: TGCAGTGCTAGCGGGGCAGACGGCTATAGCAATCAGCCCCAGCATTTT.

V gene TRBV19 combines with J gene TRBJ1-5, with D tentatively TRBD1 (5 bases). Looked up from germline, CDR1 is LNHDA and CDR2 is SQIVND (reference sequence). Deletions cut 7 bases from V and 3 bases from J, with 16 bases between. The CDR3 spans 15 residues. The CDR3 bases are TGTGCCAGTAATATTCCAGGGTCCTTCAATCAGCCCCAGCATTTT. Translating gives CASNIPGSFNQPQHF.

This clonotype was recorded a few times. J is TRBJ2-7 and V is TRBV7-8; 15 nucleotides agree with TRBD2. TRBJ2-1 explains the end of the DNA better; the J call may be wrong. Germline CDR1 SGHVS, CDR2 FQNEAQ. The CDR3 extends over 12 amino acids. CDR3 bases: TGTGCTCTGGGACTAGCGGGAGGTGAGCAGTTCTTC. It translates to CALGLAGGEQFF.

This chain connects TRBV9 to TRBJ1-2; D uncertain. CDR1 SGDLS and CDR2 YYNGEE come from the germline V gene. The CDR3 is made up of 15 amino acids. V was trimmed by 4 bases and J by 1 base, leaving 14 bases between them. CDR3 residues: CASSHDLGDNYGYTF. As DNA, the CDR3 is TGTGCCAGCAGCCACGATCTTGGAGATAACTATGGCTACACCTTC.

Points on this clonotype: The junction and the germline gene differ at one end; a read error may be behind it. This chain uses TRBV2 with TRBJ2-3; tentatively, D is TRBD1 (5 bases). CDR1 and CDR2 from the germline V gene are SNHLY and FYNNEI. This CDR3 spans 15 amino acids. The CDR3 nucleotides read TGTGCCAGCAGTGACTACAGAAGCGAGACAGATACTCAGTATTTT. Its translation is CASSDYRSETDTQYF.

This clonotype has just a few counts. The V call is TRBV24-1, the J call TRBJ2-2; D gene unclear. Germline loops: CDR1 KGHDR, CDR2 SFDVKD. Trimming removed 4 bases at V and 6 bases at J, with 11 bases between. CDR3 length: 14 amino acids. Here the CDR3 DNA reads TGTGCCACCAGTGACATCCTGGGTTCCGGGGAGCTGTTTTTT. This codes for CATSDILGSGELFF.

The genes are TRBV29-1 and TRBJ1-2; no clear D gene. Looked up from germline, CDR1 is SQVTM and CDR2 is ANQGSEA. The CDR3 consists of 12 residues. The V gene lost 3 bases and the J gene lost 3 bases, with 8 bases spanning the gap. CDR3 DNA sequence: TGCAGCGTTGAGTCGGGAGACTATGGCTACACCTTC. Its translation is CSVESGDYGYTF.

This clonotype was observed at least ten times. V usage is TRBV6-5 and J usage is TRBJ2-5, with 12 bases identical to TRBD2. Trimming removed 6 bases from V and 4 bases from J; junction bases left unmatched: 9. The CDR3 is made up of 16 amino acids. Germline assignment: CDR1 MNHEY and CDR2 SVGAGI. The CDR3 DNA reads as TGTGCCAGCAGGGAGACTAGCGGGAGATGGATAGAGACCCAGTACTTC. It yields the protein CASRETSGRWIETQYF.

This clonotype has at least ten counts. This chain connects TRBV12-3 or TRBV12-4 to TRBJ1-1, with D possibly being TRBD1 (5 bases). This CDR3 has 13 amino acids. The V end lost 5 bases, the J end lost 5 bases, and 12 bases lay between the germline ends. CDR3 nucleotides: TGTGCCAGCAGTCCCACGGGGCTAACTGAAGCTTTCTTT. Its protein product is CASSPTGLTEAFF.

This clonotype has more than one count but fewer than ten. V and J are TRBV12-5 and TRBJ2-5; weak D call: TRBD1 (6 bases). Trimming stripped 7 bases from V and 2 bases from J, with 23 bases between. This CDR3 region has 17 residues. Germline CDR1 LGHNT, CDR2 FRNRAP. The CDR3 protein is CASATNVATGQQETQYF. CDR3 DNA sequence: TGTGCTAGTGCCACTAATGTTGCGACGGGACAACAAGAGACCCAGTACTTC.

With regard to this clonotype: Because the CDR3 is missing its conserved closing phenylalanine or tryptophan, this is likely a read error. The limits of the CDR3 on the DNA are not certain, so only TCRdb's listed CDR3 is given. CDR3 loop: CSVDRGST. The gene calls are TRBV29-1 and TRBJ1-3; TRBD1, as called in the table, went unchecked against the DNA. The CDR3 has 8 amino acids, counting both end residues. CDR1 and CDR2 from the germline V gene are SQVTM and ANQGSEA.

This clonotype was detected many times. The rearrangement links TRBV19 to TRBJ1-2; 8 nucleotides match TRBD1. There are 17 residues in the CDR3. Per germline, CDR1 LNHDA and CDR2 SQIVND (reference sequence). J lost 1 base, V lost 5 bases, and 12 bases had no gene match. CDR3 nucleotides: TGTGCCAGTAGTTCGGCGGACAGGGCCCGCGGTAACTATGGCTACACCTTC. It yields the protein CASSSADRARGNYGYTF.

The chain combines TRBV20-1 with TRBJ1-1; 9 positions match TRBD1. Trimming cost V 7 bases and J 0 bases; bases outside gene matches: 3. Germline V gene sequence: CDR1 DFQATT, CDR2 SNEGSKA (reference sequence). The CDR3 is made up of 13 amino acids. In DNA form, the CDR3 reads TGCAGTGTAAGGGACAGGGTGAACACTGAAGCTTTCTTT. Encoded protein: CSVRDRVNTEAFF.

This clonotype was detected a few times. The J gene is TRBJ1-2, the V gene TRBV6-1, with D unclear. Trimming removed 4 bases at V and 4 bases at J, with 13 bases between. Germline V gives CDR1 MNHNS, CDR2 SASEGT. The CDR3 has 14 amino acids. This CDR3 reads CASSAGDRGYGYTF. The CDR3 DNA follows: TGTGCCAGCAGTGCTGGTGATCGGGGCTATGGCTACACCTTC.

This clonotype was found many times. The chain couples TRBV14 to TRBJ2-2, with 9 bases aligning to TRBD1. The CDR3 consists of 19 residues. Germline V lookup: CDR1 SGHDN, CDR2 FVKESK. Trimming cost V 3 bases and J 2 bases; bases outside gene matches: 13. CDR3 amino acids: CASSQGLGQGHSNTGELFF. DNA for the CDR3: TGTGCCAGCAGCCAGGGATTGGGACAGGGACATTCTAACACCGGGGAGCTGTTTTTT.

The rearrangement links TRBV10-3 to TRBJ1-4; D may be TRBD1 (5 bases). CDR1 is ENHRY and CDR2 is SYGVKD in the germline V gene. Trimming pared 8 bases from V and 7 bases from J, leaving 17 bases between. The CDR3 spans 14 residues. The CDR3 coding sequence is TGTGCCATCTACACTGCCGCCGGGACTGAAAAACTGTTTTTT. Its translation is CAIYTAAGTEKLFF.

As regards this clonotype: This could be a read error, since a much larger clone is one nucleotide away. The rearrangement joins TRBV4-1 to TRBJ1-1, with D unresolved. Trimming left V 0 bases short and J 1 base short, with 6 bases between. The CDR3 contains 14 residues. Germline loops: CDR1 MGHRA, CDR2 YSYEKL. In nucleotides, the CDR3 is TGCGCCAGCAGCCAAGATCCAGGGAACACTGAAGCTTTCTTT. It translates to CASSQDPGNTEAFF.

CDR3 bases: TGTGCCAGCCATCGGATAGGCGGCTACACCTTC. Translating it yields CASHRIGGYTF. This sequence joins TRBV28 and TRBJ1-2, with no clear D. The V end lost 8 bases, the J end lost 8 bases, and 12 bases lay between the germline ends. The germline gives CDR1 MDHEN, CDR2 SYDVKM. The CDR3 contains 11 residues.

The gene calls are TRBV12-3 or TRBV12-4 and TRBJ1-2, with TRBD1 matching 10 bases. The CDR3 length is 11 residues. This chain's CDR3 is CATGQGLGYTF. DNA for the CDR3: TGTGCTACGGGACAGGGGCTTGGCTACACCTTC.

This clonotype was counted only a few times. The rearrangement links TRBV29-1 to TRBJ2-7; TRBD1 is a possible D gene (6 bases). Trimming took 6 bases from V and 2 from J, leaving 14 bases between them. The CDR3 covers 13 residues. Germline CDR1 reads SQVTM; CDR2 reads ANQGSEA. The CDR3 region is CSVQQGYTYEQYF. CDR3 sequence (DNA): TGCAGCGTGCAACAGGGATATACCTACGAGCAGTACTTC.